This T cell receptor (beta chain) derives from a study of blood T cell repertoires in COVID-19. For the study at large: Whether acute or convalescent, the COVID-19 samples came from the United States, Italy and Spain. In each case, the material was cDNA or gDNA derived from T cells, B-cell-depleted T cells, or PBMCs.

The CDR3 sequence is 16 residues long. CDR1 and CDR2 (germline): LGHDT, YNNKEL (reference sequence). With 1 base removed from V and 5 bases from J, the gap between germline ends came to 17 bases. The authors' processing: Quantification of nucleated cells was approximated via reference gene primer amplification. Libraries were prepared by immunoSEQ multiplex PCR; TCRdb keeps only in-frame clonotypes and omits some of them. That table supplies the V and J calls and clone size; D and trimming were determined from the DNA. This sample has approximately 230,000 clones, with about four fifths found just once.

The receptor's source is a man older than 75 with acute or convalescent COVID-19. The rearrangement links TRBV3-1 (or the pseudogene TRBV3-2) to TRBJ1-2; perhaps TRBD1 as D (5 bases). The sample was peripheral blood. This CDR3 is CASSQARAGLGYGYTF. CDR3 in DNA: TGTGCCAGCAGCCAAGCCCGAGCAGGGTTGGGGTATGGCTACACCTTC.